Following are 11 T cell receptor beta chains from one sample sequenced in a study of cytomegalovirus exposure and HLA in healthy donors. The PCR had 60 Vbeta and 13 Jbeta primers. Using immunoSEQ multiplex PCR, the repertoire was profiled, and TCRdb retains in-frame clones only, with some absent. The data contain some 140,000 clones, 79% of them singletons. Material for sequencing was PBMCs. All receptors come from a man aged 18 to 30 in good health and CMV-seronegative.

J is TRBJ2-7 and V is TRBV10-3, with D maybe TRBD2 (5 bases). Trimming took off 3 bases at V and 2 bases at J, with 8 bases between the two ends. CDR3 size: 13 residues. From germline, CDR1 is ENHRY and CDR2 SYGVKD. The CDR3 DNA reads as TGTGCCATCAGTGACGAGGGAACCTACGAGCAGTACTTC. Amino acid sequence: CAISDEGTYEQYF.

The chain uses TRBV14 and TRBJ1-6; D is possibly TRBD1 (5 bases). Trimming removed 0 bases from V and 11 bases from J, with 11 bases in between. Germline V gene lookup returns CDR1 SGHDN and CDR2 FVKESK. The CDR3 has 14 amino acids. CDR3 region: CASSQEAGLTPLHF. The CDR3 DNA reads as TGTGCCAGCAGCCAAGAGGCAGGGTTGACACCCCTCCACTTT.

Of note for this clone: Germline is not matched at one junction end, which may reflect a read error. The chain couples TRBV7-7 to TRBJ1-3, with TRBD1 matching over 8 bases. The length of the CDR3 is 15 residues. CDR1 and CDR2 from the germline V gene are SSHAT and FNYEAQ (reference sequence). CDR3 sequence (DNA): TGTGCTAGCAGCTTATTCAGGGGGCCTGGAAACACCATATATTTT. Translating it yields CASSLFRGPGNTIYF.

The table lists this clone with a few counts. The genes are TRBV4-3 and TRBJ1-2, with a possible D match to TRBD1 (5 bases). In germline, CDR1 is LGHNA, CDR2 YSLEER. The CDR3 loop spans 13 amino acids. The V end lost 6 bases, the J end lost 8 bases, and 16 bases lay between the germline ends. This CDR3 is CASSLTQGSGYTF. The DNA for the CDR3 is TGCGCCAGCAGTCTAACTCAGGGATCCGGCTACACCTTC.

The chain combines TRBV2 with TRBJ2-3; D possibly corresponds to TRBD2 (6 bases). The germline V and J ends were trimmed by 4 bases and 3 bases, with 8 bases remaining between them. Germline V lookup: CDR1 SNHLY, CDR2 FYNNEI. The CDR3 has 13 amino acids. CDR3 region: CASSVGGTDTQYF. The DNA of the CDR3 is TGTGCCAGCAGTGTGGGGGGAACAGATACGCAGTATTTT.

The J gene is TRBJ1-1, the V gene TRBV29-1, with D perhaps matching TRBD1 (6 bases). V was trimmed by 1 base and J by 2 bases, leaving 11 bases between them. Germline-derived CDR1 and CDR2 are SQVTM and ANQGSEA. There are 14 residues in the CDR3. For the CDR3, the DNA is TGCAGCGTTGAAGTCGGACAGATTAACACTGAAGCTTTCTTT. Translated, it gives CSVEVGQINTEAFF.

The chain carries TRBV19 and TRBJ2-7; 11 bases agree with TRBD1. The CDR3 consists of 16 residues. The V gene's germline CDR1 is LNHDA and CDR2 SQIVND (reference sequence). With 3 bases clipped from V and 2 bases from J, the junction kept 6 bases outside the gene matches. The CDR3 spells CASSMARGQGAYEQYF. CDR3 DNA sequence: TGTGCCAGTAGTATGGCCCGGGGACAGGGGGCCTACGAGCAGTACTTC.

This clone has just one count. The chain carries TRBV9 and TRBJ2-7; 7 bases map to TRBD2. The CDR3 covers 15 residues. The V segment lost 0 bases and the J segment 3 bases; nucleotides outside the gene matches: 6. Germline V gene data show CDR1 as SGDLS and CDR2 as YYNGEE. The CDR3 sequence: CASSVGDAGVYEQYF. CDR3 bases: TGTGCCAGCAGCGTAGGGGATGCGGGGGTCTACGAGCAGTACTTC. Complete variable domain (other parts from reference TRBV9 and TRBJ2-7): DSGVTQTPKHLITATGQRVTLRCSPRSGDLSVYWYQQSLDQGLQFLIQYYNGEERAKGNILERFSAQQFPDLHSELNLSSLELGDSALYFCASSVGDAGVYEQYFGPGTRLTVT.

CDR3 in amino acids: CASMGTGGNYGYTF. For the CDR3, the DNA is TGTGCCAGCATGGGAACAGGGGGCAACTATGGCTACACCTTC. V gene TRBV6-4 combines with J gene TRBJ1-2; 9 bases line up with TRBD1. V lost 7 bases and J lost 2; bases outside the gene matches: 5. CDR1 is MRHNA and CDR2 is SNTAGT in the germline V gene. CDR3 size: 14 residues.

This rearrangement joins TRBV6-1 to TRBJ2-2, with D unresolved. Germline CDR1 reads MNHNS; CDR2 reads SASEGT. The CDR3 length is 12 residues. V gave up 7 bases and J gave up 4 bases, with 7 bases separating them. CDR3 sequence (DNA): TGTGCCAGCACCGACACCACCGGGGAGCTGTTTTTT. Protein sequence: CASTDTTGELFF.

The rearrangement uses TRBV6-6 and TRBJ2-3, with D possibly TRBD1 on 6 matching bases. This CDR3 comprises 14 residues. The V and J ends lost 6 bases and 2 bases respectively, with 12 bases between them. Germline lookup yields CDR1 MNHNY and CDR2 SVGAGI (reference sequence). The CDR3 DNA sequence: TGTGCCAGCAGCCCTACAGGGTTCACAGATACGCAGTATTTT. This translates into CASSPTGFTDTQYF.